This T cell receptor (beta chain) was captured in a study of CD8+ T cells in alopecia areata listed by TCRdb under 2018. Background on the whole study: The treated patients took part in an open-label pilot trial in which moderate-to-severe alopecia areata was treated with oral tofacitinib at 5 to 10 mg twice daily. RNA was obtained with the PAXgene miRNA kit for fixed scalp, the miRNeasy kit for PBMCs, and the RNeasy kit for mouse skin. Amplification of TCRbeta CDR3 regions was done by immunoSEQ multiplex PCR using 35 Vbeta forward primers and 13 Jbeta reverse primers. To study T cell clonal expansion in alopecia areata, the researchers applied high-throughput TCRbeta sequencing to both the C3H/HeJ mouse model and human patients. Tofacitinib-treated patients had biopsies at baseline and at 4 and 24 weeks of treatment, with a later scalp biopsy in several patients. Tofacitinib was given for 6 to 18 months, followed by 6 months of follow-up off drug to assess delayed response and recurrence. Scalp clonality was compared across normal scalp (n=4), patchy alopecia areata scalp (n=8), and alopecia totalis/universalis scalp (n=8). In humans, TCRbeta sequencing was performed on scalp tissue and on sorted CD4+ and CD8+ peripheral blood T cells from healthy controls and from patients with patchy or totalis/universalis alopecia areata. Study-level results and caveats: Shared TCR sequences between patients were less evident than in mice, which may be partly attributable to HLA diversity in the patient population. Unlike mouse skin, where gammadelta T cells dominate, normal human skin contains resident alphabeta T cells that get sequenced too, which complicates analysis of the scalp TCR repertoire. Compared with normal scalp, lesional scalp had higher clonality and more expanded CD8+ clones, particularly in alopecia totalis/universalis, a pattern that suggests antigenic drive.

The time point label here, explained by the study, means: baseline before oral tofacitinib. From alopecia areata patients, peripheral blood was collected along with lesional scalp punch biopsies. PBMCs were isolated by density centrifugation and stained for CD3, CD4 and CD8, and CD4+ and CD8+ T cells were sorted on a FACSAria. Via the germline V gene, CDR1 is SGHRS and CDR2 YFSETQ. The CDR3 has 15 amino acids, counting the end cysteine and phenylalanine. Only the CDR3 part of the read is kept: 45 bases, read in frame from the first base. V trim: 1 base; J trim: 5 bases; unmatched bases: 6. In this sample, this clone turned up a few times. It has no known antigen specificity. It has no much larger one-base neighbor in the sample; base qualities were not kept. The library was produced with the immunoSEQ multiplex PCR assay. RNA was extracted from all samples and reverse transcribed into cDNA, which served as template for TCR sequencing. First-strand cDNA was synthesized using SuperScript III with a 2:1 mix of oligo-dT and random hexamers. A synthetic immune receptor repertoire was used to measure amplification bias, and any remaining bias was corrected computationally. The study's own analysis went as follows. Raw reads were preprocessed for error removal, and CDR3 was defined according to IMGT conventions as running from the conserved cysteine to phenylalanine. Clonality was computed by normalizing Shannon entropy by log2 of the number of productive unique TCRs and subtracting the result from 1. Scalp TCRbeta sequences were cross-referenced with sorted blood CD4 and CD8 repertoires so that the CD4 or CD8 identity of scalp clones could be inferred. TCRdb's version of the immuneACCESS table is confined to in-frame rearrangements and falls short of the full clone set. An unresolved V gene accounts for under half of the shortfall where checked; the remainder is of unknown origin. V, J and clone size were drawn from that table, and D and trimming were deduced from the DNA. This sample holds about 130,000 clones; around 50% were observed only once. The ten largest clones add up to 4.5% of the sample.

The sequence is built from TRBV5-1 and TRBJ1-3; 7 central nucleotides agree with TRBD1. The source was CD4+ T cells sorted from blood, collected at week 0. The sequence derives from a human donor with alopecia areata. This receptor carries the CDR3 CASSLTGEERNTIYF. The nucleotide sequence is TGCGCCAGCAGCTTGACAGGGGAGGAAAGAAACACCATATATTTT.